These 14 T cell receptor beta chains came from one sample sequenced in a study of tissue T cells after allogeneic stem cell transplantation. Here immunoSEQ multiplex PCR was the method, and the copy in TCRdb shows in-frame clones only, minus some. The sample has tens of thousands of clones; 72% are singletons. Sequencing was done on a sample of spleen. The receptors were gathered from a female BALB/c mouse in good health. The MHC haplotype of this mouse line is H2-d.

This clone was counted only a few times. These gene names are mouse names. From the germline J gene comes the end of the CDR3, since the read stops 1 residue before it. This chain links TRBV13-3 with TRBJ1-4; 7 bases agree with TRBD1. Germline lookup yields CDR1 NNHDY and CDR2 SYVADS. The CDR3 is made up of 13 amino acids. V lost 3 bases, J lost 5 bases, and 1 base stayed unmatched. The covered CDR3 bases are TGTGCCAGCAGTGTGGGACAGAACGAAAGATTATTT. It specifies CASSVGQNERLF. The entire CDR3 reads CASSVGQNERLFF.

Of note for this clone: Germline and genes: mouse. Read coverage stops 1 residue before the CDR3 terminus; the germline J gene supplies the remainder. This chain joins TRBV13-1 and TRBJ1-5; TRBD1 matches at 9 bases. Trimming at V came to 2 bases and at J to 0 bases, leaving 0 bases not matched to a gene. The CDR3 is 15 residues long. Germline V lookup: CDR1 NSHNY, CDR2 SYGAGN. The CDR3 is CASSEGQGNNQAPLF. Partial CDR3 DNA: TGTGCCAGCAGTGAGGGACAGGGTAACAACCAGGCTCCGCTT.

A remark on this clone: The listed genes are named as in mouse. The CDR3 goes on 1 residue after the read ends, and that part is filled in from the germline J gene. The chain carries TRBV13-1 and TRBJ1-3; 8 bases align to TRBD1. The CDR3 is 14 residues long. Per the germline V gene, CDR1 is NSHNY and CDR2 is SYGAGN. The ends lost 7 bases at V and 3 bases at J; junction bases unmatched: 6. The DNA read from the CDR3 is TGTGCCAGCGCCGACAGGGGTGTTGGAAATACGCTCTAT. Residues: CASADRGVGNTLY. The full-length CDR3 reads as CASADRGVGNTLYF.

As regards this clone: The genes and germline here are from mouse. The read ends 1 residue before the CDR3 terminus; that terminus is restored from the germline J gene. The chain uses TRBV17 and TRBJ2-1; 9 nucleotides line up with TRBD2. Germline V gene sequence: CDR1 MNHDT, CDR2 YYDKIL. The CDR3 length is 14 residues. V lost 6 bases, J lost 3 bases, and 3 bases stayed unmatched. The CDR3 bases that were read are TGTGCTAGCAGGACTGGGGGCCCCTATGCTGAGCAGTTC. This gives the protein CASRTGGPYAEQF. The entire CDR3 protein reads CASRTGGPYAEQFF.

To note about this clone: Mouse germline and gene names are used. The read terminates 1 residue before the CDR3 end, so the remaining end is supplied by the germline J gene. The chain links TRBV2 to TRBJ2-2; TRBD2 matches 8 bases. The CDR3 loop spans 16 amino acids. V dropped 0 bases and J dropped 2; count of bases not matched to a gene: 2. Germline V gives CDR1 LGHNA, CDR2 YSYQKL. The sequenced part of the CDR3 DNA is TGTGCCAGCAGCCAAGACCCTGGGGGGAACACCGGGCAGCTCTAC. Its protein is CASSQDPGGNTGQLY. The full CDR3 reads CASSQDPGGNTGQLYF.

Turning to this clone: Gene and germline names: mouse. The DNA ends 1 residue before the CDR3 does, and the rest of the CDR3 is filled in from the germline J gene. This chain connects TRBV1 to TRBJ2-5; 11 bases align to TRBD1. The V gene end was trimmed by 5 bases and the J gene end by 2 bases; junction bases not matched to a gene: 3. The CDR3 is 15 residues long. The germline V gene encodes CDR1 NSQYPW and CDR2 LRSPGD (reference sequence). The CDR3: CTCSTGTGGQDTQYF. The sequenced CDR3 bases are TGCACCTGCAGTACCGGGACAGGGGGCCAAGACACCCAGTAC. Using reference TRBV1 and TRBJ2-5 for the parts outside the CDR3, the full variable domain is VTLLEQNPRWRLVPRGQAVNLRCILKNSQYPWMSWYQQDLQKQLQWLFTLRSPGDKEVKSLPGADYLATRVTDTELRLQVANMSQGRTLYCTCSTGTGGQDTQYFGPGTRLLVL.

About this clone: Mouse germline and gene names are used. The read gets to within 1 residue of the CDR3 end, and the germline J gene fills in the rest. This chain links TRBV13-3 with TRBJ1-4; D unresolved. The V and J ends lost 1 base and 3 bases respectively, with 7 bases between them. CDR1 NNHDY and CDR2 SYVADS come from the germline V gene. CDR3 length: 14 amino acids. The DNA read from the CDR3 is TGTGCCAGCAGTGATAGACAAACCAACGAAAGATTATTT. It yields the protein CASSDRQTNERLF. The whole CDR3 reads CASSDRQTNERLFF.

This clone appeared once. The germline and genes are mouse ones. The read gets to within 1 residue of the CDR3 end, and the germline J gene fills in the rest. V and J are TRBV4 and TRBJ2-4; 7 bases are shared with TRBD1. Germline CDR1 and CDR2: LGHDT and YNNKQL (reference sequence). CDR3 length: 13 residues. The V gene end was trimmed by 6 bases and the J gene end by 1 base; junction bases not matched to a gene: 1. The CDR3 sequence is CASRDRGQNTLYF. The sequenced part of the CDR3 DNA is TGTGCCAGCAGAGACAGGGGTCAAAACACCTTGTAC.

This clone was counted a few times. Mouse germline and gene names are used. The observed sequence ends 1 residue before the CDR3 terminus, with the missing tail filled in from the germline J gene. This rearrangement joins TRBV14 to TRBJ1-5, with no clear D. V lost 6 bases and J 2 bases, leaving 6 bases between the germline ends. The CDR3 spans 12 residues. CDR1 is SGHDT and CDR2 is FRDEAV in the germline V gene. This chain's CDR3 is CASTADNQAPLF. CDR3 DNA (partial): TGTGCCAGCACGGCAGACAACCAGGCTCCGCTT.

To note about this clone: Gene names and germline match the mouse. The observed sequence ends 1 residue before the CDR3 terminus, with the missing tail filled in from the germline J gene. The chain links TRBV13-2 to TRBJ2-4, with TRBD2 identical over 12 bases. The CDR3 length is 15 residues. CDR1 is NNHNN, CDR2 SYGAGS, per germline (reference sequence). Trimming removed 5 bases from V and 3 bases from J; junction bases left unmatched: 4. CDR3 loop: CASGTGGAGQNTLYF. The part of the CDR3 DNA that was read is TGTGCCAGCGGGACTGGGGGGGCAGGACAAAACACCTTGTAC.

This clone was detected only a few times. Mouse gene names and germline throughout. The CDR3 end lies 1 residue beyond the end of the read and is filled in from the germline J gene. This sequence joins TRBV13-3 and TRBJ2-7; D uncertain. Germline CDR1 NNHDY, CDR2 SYVADS. V lost 0 bases and J lost 4, with 8 bases in between. This CDR3 contains 13 residues. Partial CDR3 DNA: TGTGCCAGCAGTGATGGCCCTGGTTATGAACAGTAC. It codes for CASSDGPGYEQY. The CDR3 in its entirety is CASSDGPGYEQYF.

Comment on this clone: Gene names follow the mouse nomenclature. The CDR3 goes on 1 residue after the read ends, and that part is filled in from the germline J gene. The rearrangement links TRBV14 to TRBJ2-3; no definite D call. The CDR3 runs 13 residues. Germline V lookup: CDR1 SGHDT, CDR2 FRDEAV. The V end lost 1 base, the J end lost 1 base, and 4 bases lay between the germline ends. CDR3 sequence reads: CASSFKGAETLYF. The DNA read from the CDR3 is TGTGCCAGCAGTTTCAAGGGTGCAGAAACGCTGTAT.

This clone was recorded a few times. Gene names are the mouse ones. With the read ending 1 residue before the CDR3 end, the germline J gene is used to fill in that end. The chain has TRBV20 and TRBJ2-7, with 11 bases identical to TRBD2. This CDR3 contains 14 residues. V trimming: 1 base; J trimming: 6 bases; junction bases outside the gene matches: 5. From germline, CDR1 is GFQATS and CDR2 STVNSAI. CDR3: CGARVPGLGVEQYF. CDR3 DNA (partial): TGTGGTGCTAGGGTCCCGGGACTGGGGGTTGAACAGTAC.

A remark on this clone: Genes and germline come from the mouse. The read halts 1 residue ahead of the CDR3 end, with the missing end drawn from the germline J gene. The chain is built from TRBV29 and TRBJ1-4; 9 bases map to TRBD1. The length of the CDR3 is 14 residues. Per the germline V gene, CDR1 is MSHET and CDR2 is SYDVDS. Germline trimming cut 6 bases from V and 2 bases from J; bases unmatched to any gene: 1. Here the CDR3 reads CASRGQGSNERLFF. The CDR3 DNA, read in part, is TGTGCTAGCAGAGGACAGGGGTCCAACGAAAGATTATTT.